The source of this T cell receptor beta chain is a study of shared clonotypes between healthy human individuals. An even split of each subset's genomic DNA across several immunoSEQ plates was performed. TCRdb's copy holds only in-frame clones and misses some; the assay was immunoSEQ multiplex PCR. The sample includes about 2.4 million clones, 90% to 95% seen only once; the top ten take more than 0.35%. About this clone itself: What it binds is unknown.

Study-level results: A reduction in generation probabilities was seen for non-shared clonotypes relative to those shared by all four donors.

Naive CD4+ cells were CD45RA-selected; the remaining cells were memory. The CDR3 has 16 amino acids. The germline V gene has CDR1 MNHNS and CDR2 SASEGT. V gave up 2 bases and J gave up 1 base, with 12 bases separating them. This clonotype was obtained from a man in his late teens or twenties in good health. Some clones in this sample may be carry-over from other donors' samples. The chain employs TRBV6-1 and TRBJ1-5, with D unresolved. Input material: naive CD4+ T cells from PBMCs. Described subset: CD45RA+ positively selected. The CDR3 bases are TGTGCCAGCAGTGAACCCATTCGGGGAAGCAATCAGCCCCAGCATTTT. Translated, it gives CASSEPIRGSNQPQHF.